This passage covers 27 T cell receptor beta chains from one sample sequenced in a study of T cells after yellow fever vaccination. TCRdb recomputed calls from the 5' RACE reads with MiXCR, one row per CDR3 protein. The sample lists about 350,000 distinct CDR3 sequences, 11% occurring once. The sequences come from PBMCs, collected on the day of the first yellow fever vaccination. These TCRs come from a man between 18 and 29 years old who received the YFV17D yellow fever vaccine.

This clonotype was recorded once. The chain recombines TRBV2 with TRBJ1-1, with 10 positions matching TRBD1. Germline CDR1 reads SNHLY; CDR2 reads FYNNEI. V lost 6 bases to trimming and J lost 6 bases; unmatched junction nucleotides: 4. There are 13 residues in the CDR3. CDR3 nucleotides: TGTGCCAGCAGGGGACAGGGGTTGTCTGAAGCTTTCTTT. Translated: CASRGQGLSEAFF.

At least ten counts were recorded for this clonotype. The CDR3 nucleotides are TGTGCCAGCAGTTTACCCAGCCCGACAGGGCAAAGGGAGACCCAGTACTTC. It yields the protein CASSLPSPTGQRETQYF. The chain employs TRBV28 and TRBJ2-5; 7 nucleotides align to TRBD1. Trimming at V came to 2 bases and at J to 5 bases, leaving 14 bases not matched to a gene. Germline CDR1 is MDHEN and CDR2 is SYDVKM. The CDR3 is 17 amino acids.

The genes are TRBV29-1 and TRBJ2-2; D not certain. The CDR3 sequence is 11 residues long. The germline CDR1 and CDR2 sequences are SQVTM and ANQGSEA. Trimming took off 7 bases at V and 6 bases at J, with 9 bases between the two ends. CDR3 in amino acids: CSDSSPGELFF. The CDR3, as DNA: TGCAGCGATAGTAGTCCCGGGGAGCTGTTTTTT.

This clonotype was found a few times. The rearrangement joins TRBV7-9 to TRBJ2-7; D is uncertain. Germline V gene lookup returns CDR1 SEHNR and CDR2 FQNEAQ (reference sequence). The CDR3 runs 14 residues. Trimming removed 4 bases from V and 0 bases from J, with 10 bases in between. The CDR3 DNA sequence: TGTGCCAGCAGCTCTCCAGTAAGCTCCTACGAGCAGTACTTC. It specifies CASSSPVSSYEQYF.

The gene calls are TRBV19 and TRBJ1-2; no clear D gene. The CDR3 is 15 amino acids. Germline CDR1 reads LNHDA; CDR2 reads SQIVND (reference sequence). V shed 5 bases and J shed 4 bases, with 17 bases lying between them. CDR3 bases: TGTGCCAGTAGTCCGACCTTTCAAAAGGGCTATGGCTACACCTTC. As protein: CASSPTFQKGYGYTF.

This clonotype was counted between two and nine times. A read error may produce the germline difference seen at one junction end. The chain combines TRBV20-1 with TRBJ1-5, with D uncertain. The CDR3 has 16 residues. The germline CDR1 and CDR2 sequences are DFQATT and SNEGSKA (reference sequence). The CDR3 nucleotides are TGCTGTGCTCGGCCTCGGGTTACTTATAGCAATCAGCCCCAGCATTTT. Translating it yields CCARPRVTYSNQPQHF.

This clonotype was detected a few times. This rearrangement joins TRBV9 to TRBJ1-1; possible D gene TRBD1, 6 bases. Germline CDR1 and CDR2: SGDLS and YYNGEE. The V end lost 4 bases, the J end lost 4 bases, and 20 bases lay between the germline ends. CDR3 length equals 16 residues. For the CDR3, the DNA is TGTGCCAGCAGCCCACTGCAGGGGAGCCAGGGCACTGAAGCTTTCTTT. Its protein product is CASSPLQGSQGTEAFF.

V and J are TRBV12-3 or TRBV12-4 and TRBJ1-2, with D perhaps TRBD1 (5 bases). This CDR3 region has 15 residues. Trimming took off 5 bases at V and 8 bases at J, with 21 bases between the two ends. This chain's CDR3 is CASSRRQIGPEGYTF. The CDR3 DNA sequence: TGTGCCAGCAGTCGCCGACAGATAGGGCCTGAGGGCTACACCTTC.

CDR3 bases: TGTGCCAGCAGCCGTAGCGGGGGAAGCTCCTACAATGAGCAGTTCTTC. Protein: CASSRSGGSSYNEQFF. This rearrangement joins TRBV7-8 to TRBJ2-1, with 9 bases matching TRBD2. J lost 0 bases, V lost 5 bases, and 5 bases had no gene match. This CDR3 has 16 amino acids. From germline, CDR1 is SGHVS and CDR2 FQNEAQ.

This clonotype was seen more than once but under ten times. The rearrangement uses TRBV6-5 and TRBJ2-7, with a tentative D call TRBD2 (6 bases). The V and J ends lost 1 base and 5 bases respectively, with 12 bases between them. This CDR3 is 14 amino acids long. Germline loops: CDR1 MNHEY, CDR2 SVGAGI. Here the CDR3 DNA reads TGTGCCAGCAGTTACTGGGGGGTTGACAACGAGCAGTACTTC. Translation: CASSYWGVDNEQYF.

CDR3 nucleotides: TGTGCCAGCAGCTTAGGGGGACAAAGTAACACCATATATTTT. Translated: CASSLGGQSNTIYF. The V gene is TRBV7-2, the J gene TRBJ1-3; tentative D call: TRBD1 (6 bases). From germline, CDR1 is SGHTA and CDR2 FQGNSA. Trimming removed 1 base at V and 7 bases at J, with 11 bases between. This CDR3 is built from 14 residues.

This clonotype was picked up many times. V and J are TRBV5-4 and TRBJ2-1, with TRBD1 identical over 9 bases. The CDR3 sequence is 15 residues long. Germline V gene data show CDR1 as SGHNT and CDR2 as YYREEE (reference sequence). The V gene end was trimmed by 4 bases and the J gene end by 4 bases; junction bases not matched to a gene: 6. The CDR3 bases are TGTGCCAGCAGCAAGGGACAGGGTTTGTACAATGAGCAGTTCTTC. This codes for CASSKGQGLYNEQFF.

This clonotype was observed many times. V usage is TRBV12-3 or TRBV12-4 and J usage is TRBJ1-1; D uncertain. Trimming took 3 bases from V and 1 from J, leaving 6 bases between them. This CDR3 has 13 residues. CDR3 DNA sequence: TGTGCCAGCAGTTTTATGGGGAACACTGAAGCTTTCTTT. It translates to CASSFMGNTEAFF.

The CDR3 region has the DNA TGTGCCAGCAGGACAGGGTTGGGGGACACAGATACGCAGTATTTT. Translated: CASRTGLGDTDTQYF. This chain uses TRBV6-1 with TRBJ2-3, with 7 bases that match TRBD1. Germline trimming cut 6 bases from V and 2 bases from J; bases unmatched to any gene: 8. Germline CDR1 and CDR2: MNHNS and SASEGT. This CDR3 spans 15 amino acids.

CDR3 bases: TGCGCCAGCAGTTTATCTAGCGGGGGGGGCGAGCAGTACGTC. Its translation is CASSLSSGGGEQYV. The V gene is TRBV5-1, the J gene TRBJ2-7, with TRBD2 matching 12 bases. CDR1 and CDR2 (germline): SGHRS, YFSETQ. Trimming at V came to 5 bases and at J to 6 bases, leaving 6 bases not matched to a gene. The CDR3 totals 14 residues.

This clonotype was seen only a few times. The chain employs TRBV12-3 or TRBV12-4 and TRBJ2-1; no clear D gene. Trimming took 5 bases from V and 6 from J, leaving 14 bases between them. The CDR3 covers 14 residues. CDR3 region: CASSPNSLPNEQFF. CDR3 sequence (DNA): TGTGCCAGCAGTCCGAACTCCCTGCCCAATGAGCAGTTCTTC.

The sample holds a few counts of this clonotype. This chain links TRBV5-1 with TRBJ2-5, with TRBD1 matching over 10 bases. CDR1 is SGHRS and CDR2 is YFSETQ in the germline V gene. Trimming at V came to 4 bases and at J to 1 base, leaving 7 bases not matched to a gene. The CDR3 covers 16 residues. The CDR3 DNA sequence: TGCGCCAGCAGCCAGACAGGGGGCACGGTCCAAGAGACCCAGTACTTC. Protein sequence: CASSQTGGTVQETQYF.

This clonotype was seen a handful of times. This chain connects TRBV28 to TRBJ2-5, with D hard to call. V was pared by 3 bases and J by 7 bases, with 9 bases between. There are 12 residues in the CDR3. Germline CDR1 reads MDHEN; CDR2 reads SYDVKM. The CDR3: CASSLGWGTQYF. In nucleotides, the CDR3 is TGTGCCAGCAGTTTGGGCTGGGGGACCCAGTACTTC.

The chain is built from TRBV20-1 and TRBJ2-3; 8 bases are shared with TRBD2. This CDR3 is built from 14 residues. V lost 3 bases, J lost 3 bases, and 5 bases stayed unmatched. Germline assignment: CDR1 DFQATT and CDR2 SNEGSKA (reference sequence). CDR3 nucleotide sequence: TGCAGTGCTAGCATTAGCGGGGTAACAGATACGCAGTATTTT. It yields the protein CSASISGVTDTQYF.

The chain couples TRBV20-1 to TRBJ2-3; 8 nucleotides align to TRBD2. Germline V gene data show CDR1 as DFQATT and CDR2 as SNEGSKA (reference sequence). The CDR3 contains 14 residues. The trim removed 0 bases at V and 4 bases at J, leaving 3 bases unmatched. The CDR3 protein is CSARDPGGADTQYF. CDR3 DNA: TGCAGTGCTAGAGATCCCGGGGGGGCAGATACGCAGTATTTT.

This clonotype was recorded many times. This chain links TRBV27 with TRBJ2-2, with D uncertain. The germline V and J ends were trimmed by 6 bases and 7 bases, with 6 bases remaining between them. In germline, CDR1 is MNHEY, CDR2 SMNVEV (reference sequence). CDR3 length: 11 amino acids. The CDR3, as DNA: TGTGCCAGCAGCTTGAGCGGGGAGCTGTTTTTT. This translates into CASSLSGELFF.

The chain carries TRBV20-1 and TRBJ2-1; D gene unclear. V was pared by 3 bases and J by 5 bases, with 2 bases between. This CDR3 comprises 10 residues. CDR1 is DFQATT and CDR2 is SNEGSKA in the germline V gene (reference sequence). The CDR3 loop reads CSARNNEQFF. The CDR3 nucleotides are TGCAGTGCTAGGAACAATGAGCAGTTCTTC.

This clonotype has just a few counts. This sequence joins TRBV5-6 and TRBJ2-1, with no clear D. Germline CDR1 SGHDT, CDR2 YYEEEE. The V end lost 1 base, the J end lost 7 bases, and 6 bases lay between the germline ends. CDR3 length equals 12 residues. CDR3 sequence: CASSLQSNEQFF. The CDR3 bases are TGTGCCAGCAGCTTGCAGTCGAATGAGCAGTTCTTC.

CDR3 sequence: CSVAGTGGKYNEQFF. Written as DNA, the CDR3 is TGCAGCGTTGCTGGGACAGGGGGCAAATACAATGAGCAGTTCTTC. This chain connects TRBV29-1 to TRBJ2-1, with 12 bases identical to TRBD1. The germline V gene encodes CDR1 SQVTM and CDR2 ANQGSEA. This CDR3 has 15 residues. The junction had 5 bases not matched to a gene; V was cut back by 4 bases and J by 4 bases.

This clonotype was observed a handful of times. The chain employs TRBV7-2 and TRBJ1-1; 7 bases match TRBD1. The trim removed 5 bases at V and 11 bases at J, leaving 8 bases unmatched. Per the germline V gene, CDR1 is SGHTA and CDR2 is FQGNSA. There are 12 residues in the CDR3. In DNA, the CDR3 is TGTGCCAGCAGCACCTACAGGGGACAGGCTTTCTTT. It is translated as CASSTYRGQAFF.

V is TRBV7-2 and J is TRBJ2-3; tentative D call: TRBD1 (5 bases). Germline-derived CDR1 and CDR2 are SGHTA and FQGNSA. V lost 4 bases, J lost 6 bases, and 14 bases lay in between. The CDR3 sequence is 14 residues long. For the CDR3, the DNA is TGTGCCAGCAGCTGGGGCCTTATCCAGGATACGCAGTATTTT. Protein sequence: CASSWGLIQDTQYF.

This clonotype has ten or more counts. The V call is TRBV12-3 or TRBV12-4, the J call TRBJ2-1; 10 bases line up with TRBD2. This CDR3 region has 16 residues. The J segment lost 7 bases and the V segment lost 3 bases, leaving 9 bases of the junction unmatched. The CDR3 here is CASSFRLAGDGNEQFF. CDR3 nucleotide sequence: TGTGCCAGCAGTTTTAGGCTAGCGGGGGACGGAAATGAGCAGTTCTTC.